This T cell receptor (beta chain) was observed in a study of blood T cell repertoires in COVID-19. Background on the study: Collection of acute and convalescent COVID-19 samples took place in the United States, Italy and Spain. T cells, B-cell-depleted T cells, or PBMCs provided the cDNA or gDNA that served as material.

Individuals aged about 18 to 89 years were recruited from about two dozen US areas. Participants' own reports of clinical history determined their cohort assignment. Repertoires were generated with immunoSEQ multiplex PCR, while TCRdb's copy carries only in-frame clones and drops some. The top ten clones hold over 13% of a sample with some 190,000 clones, about 80% of them seen once. The CDR3 loop spans 14 amino acids. The germline V gene has CDR1 KGHSH and CDR2 LQKENI. Losses at the gene ends were 6 bases for V and 4 bases for J; bases not matched to a gene: 9. The gene calls are TRBV18 and TRBJ2-7; 7 bases fit TRBD2. This clonotype was sampled from a man in his sixties who had been exposed to COVID-19. Sequencing input: PBMCs or T cells enriched from blood (not recorded which). CDR3: CASSHSGPRYEQYF. The CDR3 coding sequence is TGTGCCAGCTCCCATAGCGGGCCAAGGTACGAGCAGTACTTC.